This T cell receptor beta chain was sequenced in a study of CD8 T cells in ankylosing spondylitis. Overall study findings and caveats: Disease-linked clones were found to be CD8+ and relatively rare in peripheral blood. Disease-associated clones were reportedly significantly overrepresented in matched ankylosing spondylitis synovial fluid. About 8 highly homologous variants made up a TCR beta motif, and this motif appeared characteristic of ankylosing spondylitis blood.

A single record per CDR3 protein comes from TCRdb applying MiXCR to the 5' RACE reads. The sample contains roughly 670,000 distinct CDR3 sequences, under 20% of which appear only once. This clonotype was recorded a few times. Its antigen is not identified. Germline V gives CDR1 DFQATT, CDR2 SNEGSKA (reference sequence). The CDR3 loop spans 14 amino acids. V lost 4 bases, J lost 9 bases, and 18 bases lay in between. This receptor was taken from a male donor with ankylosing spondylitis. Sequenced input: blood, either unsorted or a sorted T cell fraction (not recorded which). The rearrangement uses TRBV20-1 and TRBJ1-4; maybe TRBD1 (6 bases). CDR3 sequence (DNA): TGCAGTGCTATGGGTACCGGGACAACACAAAAACTGTTTTTT. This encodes CSAMGTGTTQKLFF.